What follows is one TCR beta chain and its context. The entry originates in a study of blood T cell repertoires in COVID-19. Study background: Italy, Spain and the United States were the sources of the convalescent and acute COVID-19 samples. In each case, the material was cDNA or gDNA derived from T cells, B-cell-depleted T cells, or PBMCs.

In the original analysis: Estimates of nucleated cell counts were drawn from the amplification of reference gene primers. This table comes from immunoSEQ multiplex PCR, and its TCRdb copy is limited to in-frame clones, with some not included. That table furnishes V, J and clone size, whereas the DNA furnished D and trimming. The profile covers 250,000 to 300,000 clones, with 85% to 90% appearing a single time and 3% to 4.5% taken by the ten largest. CDR1 and CDR2 (germline): SEHNR, FQNEAQ (reference sequence). V trimming: 5 bases; J trimming: 0 bases; junction bases outside the gene matches: 6. The CDR3 runs to 16 residues.

The TCR sequence derives from a woman between 35 and 50 years old with acute or convalescent COVID-19. Sequencing was carried out using peripheral blood. The chain joins TRBV7-9 to TRBJ2-1, with 8 bases identical to TRBD1. The CDR3 bases are TGTGCCAGCAGCCCGCGACAGGGGAGCTCCTACAATGAGCAGTTCTTC. This sequence encodes CASSPRQGSSYNEQFF.